Below are 15 T cell receptor beta chains sequenced from a single sample in a study of beta chain features in type 1 diabetes. Reverse transcription of all isolated RNA meant that expressed TCRB transcripts were sequenced. The assay was immunoSEQ multiplex PCR, and TCRdb's table has in-frame clones only and misses some. Among just over 600,000 clones listed, roughly a sixth were seen once. The source material was naive CD4+ T cells from blood. The receptors derive from a man aged 18 to 30 in good health.

This chain joins TRBV7-3 and TRBJ2-1; 9 nucleotides align to TRBD1. The CDR3 totals 16 residues. The germline V gene encodes CDR1 SGHTA and CDR2 FQGTGA. V was clipped by 6 bases and J by 2 bases; unmatched bases: 8. The DNA of the CDR3 is TGTGCCAGCAGTCGATGGGGGACAGGGCCCTACAATGAGCAGTTCTTC. The encoded protein is CASSRWGTGPYNEQFF.

The sample holds a few counts of this clone. V and J are TRBV27 and TRBJ1-4; possible D gene TRBD1, 6 bases. The germline gives CDR1 MNHEY, CDR2 SMNVEV (reference sequence). Trimming took off 6 bases at V and 4 bases at J, with 12 bases between the two ends. The CDR3 has 14 residues. Here the CDR3 DNA reads TGTGCCAGCAGCAACAGGGACGGTAATGAAAAACTGTTTTTT. Translation: CASSNRDGNEKLFF. Supplemented by reference TRBV27 and TRBJ1-4, the full variable domain reads EAQVTQNPRYLITVTGKKLTVTCSQNMNHEYMSWYRQDPGLGLRQIYYSMNVEVTDKGDVPEGYKVSRKEKRNFPLILESPSPNQTSLYFCASSNRDGNEKLFFGSGTQLSVL.

This clone was seen a handful of times. The same CDR3 is also encoded by other DNA sequences in this sample. This rearrangement joins TRBV19 to TRBJ1-5; the D is unclear. Trimming removed 1 base at V and 2 bases at J, with 3 bases between. CDR1 and CDR2 from the germline V gene are LNHDA and SQIVND (reference sequence). CDR3 length: 13 amino acids. CDR3 residues: CASSIGGNQPQHF. CDR3 nucleotide sequence: TGTGCCAGTAGTATAGGTGGCAATCAGCCCCAGCATTTT.

The rearrangement joins TRBV4-3 to TRBJ2-7; either TRBD1 or TRBD2 may fit D (7 bases each). CDR1 and CDR2 from the germline V gene are LGHNA and YSLEER. This CDR3 is built from 15 residues. V lost 4 bases and J 4 bases, leaving 17 bases between the germline ends. CDR3 in amino acids: CASSLGGGSWYEQYF. The CDR3 nucleotides read TGCGCCAGCAGCCTAGGGGGCGGGAGTTGGTACGAGCAGTACTTC.

V usage is TRBV7-2 and J usage is TRBJ2-5; D is uncertain. Trimming shortened V by 2 bases and J by 1 base, and 8 bases separated the two germline ends. CDR1 SGHTA and CDR2 FQGNSA come from the germline V gene. The CDR3 has 14 residues. The CDR3 sequence is CASSLTRSQETQYF. In DNA form, the CDR3 reads TGTGCCAGCAGCTTAACGCGGTCCCAAGAGACCCAGTACTTC.

The chain is built from TRBV29-1 and TRBJ2-1; possibly TRBD1 for D (5 bases). Germline V gene lookup returns CDR1 SQVTM and CDR2 ANQGSEA. Between the trimmed V and J ends, which lost 0 bases and 13 bases, there was a span of 16 bases. The CDR3 runs to 13 residues. CDR3 nucleotide sequence: TGCAGCGTTGAAGAGGACATGCTGGGCGAACAGTTCTTC. The encoded protein is CSVEEDMLGEQFF.

A few counts support this clone. The CDR3 DNA reads TGTGCCAGCAGTAACAAGGGACTAACGGATTACTTC. Encoded protein: CASSNKGLTDYF. The chain has TRBV28 and TRBJ2-7, with 7 bases aligning to TRBD2. This CDR3 contains 12 residues. Germline V lookup: CDR1 MDHEN, CDR2 SYDVKM. J lost 13 bases, V lost 5 bases, and 11 bases had no gene match.

The rearrangement joins TRBV30 to TRBJ1-4, with D possibly TRBD1 on 6 matching bases. CDR3 size: 17 residues. Trimming took off 8 bases at V and 1 base at J, with 23 bases between the two ends. The V gene's germline CDR1 is GTSNPN and CDR2 SVGIG (reference sequence). The DNA for the CDR3 is TGTGCCGGGCGAGACGCCGAGGGGGGACGAACTAATGAAAAACTGTTTTTT. Translated: CAGRDAEGGRTNEKLFF.

This chain joins TRBV2 and TRBJ1-5, with no clear D. V was shortened by 3 bases and J by 1 base, with 10 bases between the two germline ends. This CDR3 is built from 15 residues. Germline V gene sequence: CDR1 SNHLY, CDR2 FYNNEI. CDR3 region: CASSDGNLSNQPQHF. Written as DNA, the CDR3 is TGTGCCAGCAGTGATGGGAACCTGAGCAATCAGCCCCAGCATTTT.

In DNA, the CDR3 is TGTGCCAGCAGTTACTCAGGGGCGCTCCCAGATACGCAGTATTTT. Encoded protein: CASSYSGALPDTQYF. J is TRBJ2-3 and V is TRBV6-5, with D possibly matching TRBD1 (5 bases). The CDR3 extends over 15 amino acids. Germline values: CDR1 MNHEY, CDR2 SVGAGI. V dropped 0 bases and J dropped 4 bases, with 11 bases sitting between them.

This clone has just a few counts. The chain recombines TRBV18 with TRBJ2-3; D gene unclear. This CDR3 has 13 amino acids. V was trimmed by 1 base and J by 2 bases, leaving 4 bases between them. CDR1 and CDR2 from the germline V gene are KGHSH and LQKENI. Written as DNA, the CDR3 is TGTGCCAGCTCACCACTCCACACAGATACGCAGTATTTT. This encodes CASSPLHTDTQYF.

This chain connects TRBV30 to TRBJ1-5; D is uncertain. This CDR3 spans 14 amino acids. Germline lookup yields CDR1 GTSNPN and CDR2 SVGIG (reference sequence). V was cut by 3 bases and J by 2 bases, with 11 bases left in between. The CDR3 DNA reads as TGTGCCTGGAGAAGACCCATGCGCAATCAGCCCCAGCATTTT. Protein: CAWRRPMRNQPQHF.

The chain combines TRBV19 with TRBJ1-1; D not certain. There are 13 residues in the CDR3. Germline-derived CDR1 and CDR2 are LNHDA and SQIVND (reference sequence). The V end lost 5 bases, the J end lost 3 bases, and 10 bases lay between the germline ends. The CDR3, as DNA: TGTGCCAGTAGTCGGGAGACGTACACTGAAGCTTTCTTT. Residues: CASSRETYTEAFF.

This clone was recorded a few times. The J gene is TRBJ2-7, the V gene TRBV14; TRBD1 matches at 7 bases. The CDR3 has 16 residues. The germline CDR1 and CDR2 sequences are SGHDN and FVKESK. After removal of 0 bases from V and 2 bases from J, the junction contained 7 bases not matched to a gene. In DNA, the CDR3 is TGTGCCAGCAGCCAAGAACGATCAAGGGGGCCCTACGAGCAGTACTTC. Protein product: CASSQERSRGPYEQYF.

The chain carries TRBV23-1 and TRBJ2-2; D is undetermined. TRBV23-1 is noted as an ORF with a role that remains uncertain. The ends were cut back, 4 bases at V and 5 bases at J, with 20 bases in the middle. This CDR3 region has 17 residues. The CDR3 region has the DNA TGCGCCAGCAGTCCCTCCCGGACCGGCTGGGGTACCGGGGAGCTGTTTTTT. Translated: CASSPSRTGWGTGELFF.